These 2 T cell receptor beta chains were sequenced from one sample in a study of blood T cell repertoires in COVID-19. This table comes from immunoSEQ multiplex PCR, and its TCRdb copy is limited to in-frame clones, with some not included. The data contain about 97,000 clones, about 90% of them singletons. Sequenced material: peripheral blood. All receptors come from a man younger than 35 with acute or convalescent COVID-19.

This clone was counted once. The chain's CDR3 is CASSVEPRETQYF. The CDR3, as DNA: TGTGCCAGCAGCGTAGAGCCGAGAGAGACCCAGTACTTC. The rearrangement links TRBV9 to TRBJ2-5, with unresolved D. Deletions cut 0 bases from V and 4 bases from J, with 7 bases between. The CDR3 covers 13 residues. Germline CDR1 SGDLS, CDR2 YYNGEE.

The chain's CDR3 is CASSPTAGNTIYF. DNA for the CDR3: TGTGCCAGCAGTCCGACAGCTGGAAACACCATATATTTT. The chain employs TRBV25-1 and TRBJ1-3, with D perhaps matching TRBD1 (5 bases). Trimming left V 5 bases short and J 2 bases short, with 7 bases between. The CDR3 is 13 residues long. Germline V lookup: CDR1 MGHDK, CDR2 SYGVNS.